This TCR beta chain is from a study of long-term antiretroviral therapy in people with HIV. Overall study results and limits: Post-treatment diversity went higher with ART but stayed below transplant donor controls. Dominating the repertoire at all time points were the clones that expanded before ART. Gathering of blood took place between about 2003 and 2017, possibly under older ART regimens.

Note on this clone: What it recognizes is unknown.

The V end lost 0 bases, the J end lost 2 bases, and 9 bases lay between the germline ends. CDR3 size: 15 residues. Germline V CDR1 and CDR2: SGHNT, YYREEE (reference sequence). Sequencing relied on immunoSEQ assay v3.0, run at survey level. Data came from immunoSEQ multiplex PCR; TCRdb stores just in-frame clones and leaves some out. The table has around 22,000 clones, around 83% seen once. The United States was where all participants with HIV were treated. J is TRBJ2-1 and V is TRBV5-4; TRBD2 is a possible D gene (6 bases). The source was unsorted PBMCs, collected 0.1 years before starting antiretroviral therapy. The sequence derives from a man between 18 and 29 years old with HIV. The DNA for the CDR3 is TGTGCCAGCAGCTTGGCCTGGGAGGCCTACAATGAGCAGTTCTTC. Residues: CASSLAWEAYNEQFF.